This TCR beta chain is drawn from a study of response to subunit inactivated influenza vaccine. This clonotype was detected only a few times. Via MiXCR, TCRdb re-called the RT-PCR reads, giving one row per CDR3 protein. The sample has about 570,000 distinct CDR3 sequences; around 11% are singletons. The CDR3 sequence is 15 residues long. Germline V gene lookup returns CDR1 SGHTA and CDR2 FQGNSA. V shed 5 bases and J 9 bases; nucleotides not matched to a gene: 8. The material sequenced was PBMCs from blood, taken on the day of vaccination. This TCR derives from a man aged 45 to 65 who received an inactivated influenza vaccine. This chain connects TRBV7-2 to TRBJ2-1, with 12 nucleotides matching TRBD2. The CDR3 DNA follows: TGTGCCAGCAGCCTTCTAGCGGGGGGGCTAGGTGAGCAGTTCTTC. Translating it yields CASSLLAGGLGEQFF. The variable domain in full, with the rest retrieved from reference TRBV7-2 and TRBJ2-1, is GAGVSQSPSNKVTEKGKDVELRCDPISGHTALYWYRQSLGQGLEFLIYFQGNSAPDKSGLPSDRFSAERTGGSVSTLTIQRTQQEDSAVYLCASSLLAGGLGEQFFGPGTRLTVL.